Given below is one TCR beta chain in context. The data were obtained in a study of technical replicates of blood from a handful of donors. V was cut by 5 bases and J by 7 bases, with 21 bases left in between. Germline CDR1 reads SGHVS; CDR2 reads FNYEAQ. The CDR3 is 16 amino acids. Profiling relied on immunoSEQ multiplex PCR, and the TCRdb table lists in-frame clones only, not all of them. The sample carries tens of thousands of clones, 90% recorded once. This chain uses TRBV7-6 with TRBJ2-1; perhaps TRBD2 as D (6 bases). The receptor comes from a human donor in good health. Some clones in this sample may be carry-over from other donors' samples. Sequencing input: PBMCs. The CDR3 bases are TGTGCCAGCAGCCGTGGGGGGTGGGTAGCTAAAAATGAGCAGTTCTTC. Protein product: CASSRGGWVAKNEQFF. Filled out from reference TRBV7-6 and TRBJ2-1, the complete variable domain reads GAGVSQSPRYKVTKRGQDVALRCDPISGHVSLYWYRQALGQGPEFLTYFNYEAQQDKSGLPNDRFSAERPEGSISTLTIQRTEQRDSAMYRCASSRGGWVAKNEQFFGPGTRLTVL.